Presented here are 29 T cell receptor beta chains from one specimen sequenced in a study of shared clonotypes between healthy human individuals. The assay was immunoSEQ multiplex PCR, and TCRdb's table has in-frame clones only and misses some. The profile shows some 89,000 clones, 67% of them singletons. The sequencing sample was made of memory CD8+ T cells sorted from blood. This sample's subset: CD45RO+ cells pooled with CCR7-negative TemRA cells. The receptor set was obtained from a man aged 30-40 years in good health.

The rearrangement links TRBV18 to TRBJ2-5; the D gene is possibly TRBD2 (5 bases). CDR1 is KGHSH, CDR2 LQKENI, per germline. There are 14 residues in the CDR3. The ends were cut back, 3 bases at V and 4 bases at J, with 12 bases in the middle. CDR3 DNA: TGTGCCAGCTCACCCGACGGGGTAGGAGAGACCCAGTACTTC. Amino acid sequence: CASSPDGVGETQYF. Drawing the rest from reference TRBV18 and TRBJ2-5, the complete variable domain is NAGVMQNPRHLVRRRGQEARLRCSPMKGHSHVYWYRQLPEEGLKFMVYLQKENIIDESGMPKERFSAEFPKEGPSILRIQQVVRGDSAAYFCASSPDGVGETQYFGPGTRLLVL.

This clone was observed at least ten times. The V and J genes are TRBV10-3 and TRBJ2-2, with D possibly being TRBD1 or TRBD2 (5 bases each). The CDR3 is 14 amino acids. CDR1 and CDR2 from the germline V gene are ENHRY and SYGVKD. Trimming pared 0 bases from V and 6 bases from J, leaving 8 bases between. The CDR3 region has the DNA TGTGCCATCAGTGAGTCGAGGGGTCCCGGGGAGCTGTTTTTT. Encoded protein: CAISESRGPGELFF.

This clone was detected only once. This chain uses TRBV13 with TRBJ2-1; D is unresolved. Germline CDR1 is PRHDT and CDR2 is FYEKMQ (reference sequence). The germline V and J ends were trimmed by 5 bases and 4 bases, with 18 bases remaining between them. This CDR3 has 16 residues. The CDR3 DNA is TGTGCCAGCAGCCCTATGGTGGGAAGAGGTTACAATGAGCAGTTCTTC. It yields the protein CASSPMVGRGYNEQFF. Complete variable domain (other parts from reference TRBV13 and TRBJ2-1): AAGVIQSPRHLIKEKRETATLKCYPIPRHDTVYWYQQGPGQDPQFLISFYEKMQSDKGSIPDRFSAQQFSDYHSELNMSSLELGDSALYFCASSPMVGRGYNEQFFGPGTRLTVL.

CDR3 sequence (DNA): TGTGCCAGCTCCTCCGGACAGGGAAACACCATATATTTT. Its protein product is CASSSGQGNTIYF. The chain joins TRBV6-1 to TRBJ1-3; D might be TRBD1 (6 bases). CDR1 and CDR2 from the germline V gene are MNHNS and SASEGT. V was pared by 8 bases and J by 4 bases, with 12 bases between. The CDR3 runs 13 residues.

The genes are TRBV28 and TRBJ1-2; no clear D gene. The germline V gene has CDR1 MDHEN and CDR2 SYDVKM. This CDR3 contains 11 residues. V lost 5 bases, J lost 5 bases, and 6 bases lay in between. The CDR3 protein is CASSNSYGYTF. CDR3 nucleotide sequence: TGTGCCAGCAGTAACAGTTATGGCTACACCTTC.

V usage is TRBV4-2 and J usage is TRBJ1-3; a weak D match, TRBD1 (5 bases). The CDR3 spans 15 residues. Germline V gives CDR1 LGHNA, CDR2 YNFKEQ. The V end lost 0 bases, the J end lost 2 bases, and 8 bases lay between the germline ends. CDR3 in amino acids: CASSQEPTAGNTIYF. The DNA for the CDR3 is TGTGCCAGCAGCCAAGAGCCGACAGCTGGAAACACCATATATTTT.

This rearrangement joins TRBV13 to TRBJ2-6; no reliable D call. Germline CDR1 reads PRHDT; CDR2 reads FYEKMQ (reference sequence). Trimming took off 2 bases at V and 0 bases at J, with 8 bases between the two ends. The CDR3 extends over 16 amino acids. The CDR3 DNA follows: TGTGCCAGCAGCTTATTTTCCTACTCTGGGGCCAACGTCCTGACTTTC. As protein: CASSLFSYSGANVLTF.

The chain carries TRBV14 and TRBJ2-1; TRBD2 aligns across 7 bases. This CDR3 is built from 16 residues. V lost 4 bases to trimming and J lost 2 bases; unmatched junction nucleotides: 8. Per the germline V gene, CDR1 is SGHDN and CDR2 is FVKESK. The CDR3 nucleotides read TGTGCCAGCAGCCCCCCTTCTAGCGGTACCTACAATGAGCAGTTCTTC. This codes for CASSPPSSGTYNEQFF.

V is TRBV10-1 and J is TRBJ2-2; possibly TRBD1 for D (5 bases). CDR3 length: 13 amino acids. Trimming removed 9 bases from V and 5 bases from J, with 13 bases in between. CDR1 is WNHNN and CDR2 is SYGVQD in the germline V gene (reference sequence). The CDR3 nucleotides are TGCGCCAGTGGGGCTTCAGGTACCGGGGAGCTGTTTTTT. It encodes CASGASGTGELFF.

The chain uses TRBV15 and TRBJ2-1; a possible D gene is TRBD1 (6 bases). The CDR3 contains 14 residues. Per the germline V gene, CDR1 is LNHNV and CDR2 is YYDKDF (reference sequence). Trimming stripped 7 bases from V and 7 bases from J, with 17 bases between. The CDR3 DNA reads TGTGCCACCAACGAGGGGGAATCATCAAATGAGCAGTTCTTC. Its translation: CATNEGESSNEQFF.

The chain has TRBV7-9 and TRBJ2-1, with D unresolved. V was clipped by 1 base and J by 7 bases, with 8 bases between them. The germline V gene encodes CDR1 SEHNR and CDR2 FQNEAQ (reference sequence). This CDR3 contains 13 residues. The CDR3 protein is CASSLVWQNEQFF. The CDR3 DNA reads as TGTGCCAGCAGCTTAGTCTGGCAGAATGAGCAGTTCTTC. Together with reference TRBV7-9 and TRBJ2-1, the CDR3 gives the full variable domain: DTGVSQNPRHKITKRGQNVTFRCDPISEHNRLYWYRQTLGQGPEFLTYFQNEAQLEKSRLLSDRFSAERPKGSFSTLEIQRTEQGDSAMYLCASSLVWQNEQFFGPGTRLTVL.

The rearrangement links TRBV5-6 to TRBJ2-7; possibly TRBD1 for D (5 bases). Germline V gives CDR1 SGHDT, CDR2 YYEEEE. CDR3 length: 14 amino acids. Trimming shortened V by 1 base and J by 3 bases, and 11 bases separated the two germline ends. The CDR3 sequence is CASSLRTGRYEQYF. CDR3 nucleotide sequence: TGTGCCAGCAGCTTGCGAACAGGTCGCTACGAGCAGTACTTC.

DNA for the CDR3: TGTGCCAGTAGTATAGTTGGGTTCACTGAAGCTTTCTTT. Its protein product is CASSIVGFTEAFF. The rearrangement links TRBV19 to TRBJ1-1; D gene ambiguous. This CDR3 has 13 residues. V shed 1 base and J shed 4 bases, with 7 bases lying between them. CDR1 is LNHDA and CDR2 is SQIVND in the germline V gene (reference sequence). Looking up the rest from reference TRBV19 and TRBJ1-1 gives the full variable domain: DGGITQSPKYLFRKEGQNVTLSCEQNLNHDAMYWYRQDPGQGLRLIYYSQIVNDFQKGDIAEGYSVSREKKESFPLTVTSAQKNPTAFYLCASSIVGFTEAFFGQGTRLTVV.

In this sample, this clone turned up many times. The rearrangement joins TRBV29-1 to TRBJ2-7; weak D call: TRBD1 (5 bases). The V end was cut by 4 bases, the J end by 2 bases, with 9 bases between. CDR3 length equals 12 residues. Germline V lookup: CDR1 SQVTM, CDR2 ANQGSEA. The DNA for the CDR3 is TGCAGCGTTGGGGGCGATACCTACGAGCAGTACTTC. It codes for CSVGGDTYEQYF.

The V and J genes are TRBV11-2 and TRBJ2-7; no firm D call. The CDR3 covers 12 residues. Germline CDR1 is SGHAT and CDR2 is FQNNGV. Trimming took 4 bases from V and 4 from J, leaving 8 bases between them. The CDR3 nucleotides read TGTGCCAGCAGCTCACGCAGGTACGAGCAGTACTTC. Translating it yields CASSSRRYEQYF.

The rearrangement links TRBV7-9 to TRBJ1-1, with D possibly being TRBD1 (5 bases). This CDR3 comprises 15 residues. V lost 5 bases to trimming and J lost 5 bases, with 18 bases between them. From germline, CDR1 is SEHNR and CDR2 FQNEAQ (reference sequence). In DNA form, the CDR3 reads TGTGCCAGCAGCCCCCCTCGGGGGGTTGGGACTGAAGCTTTCTTT. Its translation is CASSPPRGVGTEAFF. Full variable domain (remainder filled in from reference TRBV7-9 and TRBJ1-1): DTGVSQNPRHKITKRGQNVTFRCDPISEHNRLYWYRQTLGQGPEFLTYFQNEAQLEKSRLLSDRFSAERPKGSFSTLEIQRTEQGDSAMYLCASSPPRGVGTEAFFGQGTRLTVV.

Comments on this clone: The same CDR3 can be traced to other DNA sequences in this sample. This rearrangement joins TRBV11-2 to TRBJ2-7; D may be TRBD2 (6 bases). V dropped 3 bases and J dropped 2 bases, with 11 bases sitting between them. This CDR3 has 14 amino acids. The germline V gene encodes CDR1 SGHAT and CDR2 FQNNGV. The CDR3 reads CASSFGTEAYEQYF. The CDR3 region has the DNA TGTGCCAGCAGCTTCGGGACTGAGGCCTACGAGCAGTACTTC.

The table lists this clone with a count of one. The V and J genes are TRBV29-1 and TRBJ2-3; D is perhaps TRBD1 or TRBD2 (5 bases each). The CDR3 spans 14 residues. V was pared by 6 bases and J by 3 bases, with 16 bases between. Germline loops: CDR1 SQVTM, CDR2 ANQGSEA. The CDR3 nucleotides read TGCAGCGTGGCCGGGACGGAAACGACAGATACGCAGTATTTT. Encoded protein: CSVAGTETTDTQYF.

The chain couples TRBV10-2 to TRBJ2-5; a weak D match, TRBD2 (6 bases). Germline V gene sequence: CDR1 WSHSY, CDR2 SAAADI. CDR3 size: 16 residues. The ends were cut back, 4 bases at V and 2 bases at J, with 17 bases in the middle. The CDR3 sequence: CASSGRSSAQQETQYF. As DNA, the CDR3 is TGCGCCAGCAGTGGAAGGTCTAGCGCGCAGCAAGAGACCCAGTACTTC.

This chain connects TRBV5-1 to TRBJ2-7; D gene ambiguous. V lost 1 base, J lost 6 bases, and 8 bases lay in between. Germline V gene lookup returns CDR1 SGHRS and CDR2 YFSETQ. The CDR3 sequence is 12 residues long. The CDR3 DNA reads TGCGCCAGCAGCTTGATCGGTTCCGAGCAGTACTTC. Its translation is CASSLIGSEQYF.

The rearrangement joins TRBV23-1 to TRBJ2-1, with 7 bases matching TRBD1. TRBV23-1 is flagged as an ORF with uncertain function. The CDR3 loop spans 13 amino acids. The J segment lost 8 bases and the V segment lost 7 bases, leaving 8 bases of the junction unmatched. CDR3 amino acids: CASTPDRTHEQFF. DNA of the CDR3: TGCGCCAGCACCCCGGACAGGACCCATGAGCAGTTCTTC.

In regard to this clone: A read error likely explains this, since a far larger clone differs by one base. The sample contains more than one DNA sequence encoding this CDR3. The chain recombines TRBV19 with TRBJ1-2, with a possible D match to TRBD1 (5 bases). Per germline, CDR1 LNHDA and CDR2 SQIVND (reference sequence). The CDR3 is made up of 13 amino acids. The CDR3 reads CATRDGSNYGYTF. The CDR3 DNA sequence: TGTGCCACTCGGGACGGTTCTAACTATGGCTACACTTTC.

This clone was observed a few times. The chain joins TRBV19 to TRBJ2-1; D unclear. With 3 bases removed from V and 6 bases from J, the gap between germline ends came to 6 bases. The CDR3 consists of 12 residues. Germline loops: CDR1 LNHDA, CDR2 SQIVND (reference sequence). The CDR3 region has the DNA TGTGCCAGTAGTATTACCACCAATGAGCAGTTCTTC. Protein: CASSITTNEQFF. The full variable domain, with the rest looked up from reference TRBV19 and TRBJ2-1, is DGGITQSPKYLFRKEGQNVTLSCEQNLNHDAMYWYRQDPGQGLRLIYYSQIVNDFQKGDIAEGYSVSREKKESFPLTVTSAQKNPTAFYLCASSITTNEQFFGPGTRLTVL.

This clone came up many times. The chain links TRBV25-1 to TRBJ2-5; maybe TRBD1 (5 bases). V dropped 5 bases and J dropped 1 base, with 11 bases sitting between them. The CDR3 length is 14 residues. CDR1 is MGHDK and CDR2 is SYGVNS in the germline V gene. In nucleotides, the CDR3 is TGTGCCAGCAGTCGGGCAAGGGGCCAAGAGACCCAGTACTTC. Translated, it gives CASSRARGQETQYF.

This clone occurred a few times. The chain employs TRBV5-6 and TRBJ2-1; a weak D match, TRBD2 (5 bases). V was pared by 0 bases and J by 7 bases, with 5 bases between. The germline gives CDR1 SGHDT, CDR2 YYEEEE. CDR3 length: 12 amino acids. This CDR3 reads CASSLAGNEQFF. For the CDR3, the DNA is TGTGCCAGCAGCTTGGCGGGGAATGAGCAGTTCTTC.

This clone was seen a handful of times. This chain links TRBV28 with TRBJ1-3, with TRBD1 identical over 9 bases. The V gene end was trimmed by 1 base and the J gene end by 4 bases; junction bases not matched to a gene: 8. CDR3 length: 17 residues. Germline V gene data show CDR1 as MDHEN and CDR2 as SYDVKM. The CDR3 here is CASSLYPGQGIGNTIYF. Written as DNA, the CDR3 is TGTGCCAGCAGTTTATACCCGGGACAGGGAATCGGAAACACCATATATTTT.

This chain uses TRBV29-1 with TRBJ2-5; D may be TRBD2 (6 bases). The J call is doubtful: the DNA matches TRBJ2-7 better. Germline loops: CDR1 SQVTM, CDR2 ANQGSEA. This CDR3 is 13 amino acids long. CDR3: CSARGLDSYEQYF. The CDR3 region has the DNA TGCAGCGCCCGGGGACTTGACTCCTACGAGCAGTACTTC.

This clone was observed a single time. V is TRBV7-8 and J is TRBJ2-1; 11 positions match TRBD2. The ends lost 2 bases at V and 6 bases at J; junction bases unmatched: 9. The CDR3 is 17 residues long. Germline V gives CDR1 SGHVS, CDR2 FQNEAQ. This CDR3 reads CASSLLTETSGANEQFF. Here the CDR3 DNA reads TGTGCCAGCAGCTTACTGACGGAGACTAGCGGGGCCAATGAGCAGTTCTTC.

In regard to this clone: A read error may explain this, as a much larger clone is one base away. The gene calls are TRBV4-2 and TRBJ1-5; D perhaps matches TRBD1 (6 bases). V was pared by 0 bases and J by 1 base, with 7 bases between. This CDR3 region has 15 residues. Germline CDR1 is LGHNA and CDR2 is YNFKEQ. The CDR3 coding sequence is TGTGCCAGCAGCCAAGATCAGGGGAGCAATCAGCCCCAGCATTTT. The encoded protein is CASSQDQGSNQPQHF.